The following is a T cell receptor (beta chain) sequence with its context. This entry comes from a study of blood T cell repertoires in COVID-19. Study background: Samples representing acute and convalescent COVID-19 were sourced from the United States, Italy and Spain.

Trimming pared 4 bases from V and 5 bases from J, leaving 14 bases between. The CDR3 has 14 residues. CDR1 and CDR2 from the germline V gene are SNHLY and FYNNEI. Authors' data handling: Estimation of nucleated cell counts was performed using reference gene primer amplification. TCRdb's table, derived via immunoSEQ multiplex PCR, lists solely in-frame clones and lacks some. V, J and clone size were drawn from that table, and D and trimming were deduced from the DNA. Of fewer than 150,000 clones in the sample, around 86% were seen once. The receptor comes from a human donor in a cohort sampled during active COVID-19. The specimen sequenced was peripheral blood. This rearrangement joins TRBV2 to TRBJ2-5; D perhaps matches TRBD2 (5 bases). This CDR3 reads CASSAKRVRETQYF. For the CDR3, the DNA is TGTGCCAGCAGTGCCAAGAGGGTACGGGAGACCCAGTACTTC.